This T cell receptor beta chain stems from a study of shared clonotypes between healthy human individuals. Turning to the study itself: Contributing individuals were two females and three males aged 18 to 49.

CD8 cells regarded as naive lacked CD45RO, were positively chosen for CCR7, and omitted terminally differentiated effector memory CD45RA+ cells. Those who donated, Caucasian adults without exception, all lived in Nashville, Tennessee. Assay used: immunoSEQ multiplex PCR; TCRdb lists only in-frame clones, some missing. Among about 2 million clones listed, approximately 94% were seen once. The receptor comes from a man younger than 30 in good health. The sequencing sample was made of naive CD8+ T cells sorted from blood.

This CDR3 is CASSLIGDNEQFF. CDR3 bases: TGCGCCAGCAGCTTGATCGGGGACAATGAGCAGTTCTTC. This rearrangement joins TRBV5-1 to TRBJ2-1, with D perhaps matching TRBD2 (5 bases). CDR1 is SGHRS, CDR2 YFSETQ, per germline. V gave up 1 base and J gave up 5 bases, with 7 bases separating them. The CDR3 covers 13 residues.